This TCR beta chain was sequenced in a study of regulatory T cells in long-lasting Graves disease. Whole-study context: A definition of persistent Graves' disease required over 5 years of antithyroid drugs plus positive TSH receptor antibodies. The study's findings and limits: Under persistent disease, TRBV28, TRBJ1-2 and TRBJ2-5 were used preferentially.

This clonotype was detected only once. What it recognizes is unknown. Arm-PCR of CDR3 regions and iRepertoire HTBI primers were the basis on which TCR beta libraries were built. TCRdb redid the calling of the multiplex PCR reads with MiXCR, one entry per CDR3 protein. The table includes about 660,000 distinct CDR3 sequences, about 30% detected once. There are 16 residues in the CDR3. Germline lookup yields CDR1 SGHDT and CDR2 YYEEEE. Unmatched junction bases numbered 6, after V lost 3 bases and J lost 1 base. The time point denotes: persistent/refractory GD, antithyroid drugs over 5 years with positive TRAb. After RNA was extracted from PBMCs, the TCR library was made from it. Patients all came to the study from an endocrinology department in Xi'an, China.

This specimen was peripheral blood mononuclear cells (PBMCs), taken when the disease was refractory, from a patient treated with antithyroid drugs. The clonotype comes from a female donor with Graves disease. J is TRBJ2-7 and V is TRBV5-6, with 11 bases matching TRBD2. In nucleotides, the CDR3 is TGTGCCAGCAGCTCTCCAACTAGCGGGAGTTCCTACGAGCAGTACTTC. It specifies CASSSPTSGSSYEQYF.